This T cell receptor (beta chain) was profiled in a study of blood T cell repertoires in COVID-19. Overall study context: From T cells, B-cell-depleted T cells, or PBMCs came the material, which was cDNA or gDNA.

Under the authors' procedure: Quantification of nucleated cells was approximated via reference gene primer amplification. Libraries were prepared by immunoSEQ multiplex PCR; TCRdb keeps only in-frame clonotypes and omits some of them. V, J and clone size were drawn from that table, and D and trimming were deduced from the DNA. The sample lists some 70,000 clones, approximately 87% occurring once. CDR3 length equals 14 residues. Per the germline V gene, CDR1 is SGHTA and CDR2 is FQGNSA. V lost 2 bases and J lost 5; bases outside the gene matches: 6. The chain employs TRBV7-2 and TRBJ2-7; 7 nucleotides line up with TRBD2. Material for sequencing was peripheral blood. The TCR was taken from a man aged 45 to 65 with active COVID-19. The CDR3 DNA reads TGTGCCAGCAGCTTATCCCTAGCGGTCCACGAGCAGTACTTC. Its protein is CASSLSLAVHEQYF. The full variable domain, completed using reference TRBV7-2 and TRBJ2-7, is GAGVSQSPSNKVTEKGKDVELRCDPISGHTALYWYRQSLGQGLEFLIYFQGNSAPDKSGLPSDRFSAERTGGSVSTLTIQRTQQEDSAVYLCASSLSLAVHEQYFGPGTRLTVT.